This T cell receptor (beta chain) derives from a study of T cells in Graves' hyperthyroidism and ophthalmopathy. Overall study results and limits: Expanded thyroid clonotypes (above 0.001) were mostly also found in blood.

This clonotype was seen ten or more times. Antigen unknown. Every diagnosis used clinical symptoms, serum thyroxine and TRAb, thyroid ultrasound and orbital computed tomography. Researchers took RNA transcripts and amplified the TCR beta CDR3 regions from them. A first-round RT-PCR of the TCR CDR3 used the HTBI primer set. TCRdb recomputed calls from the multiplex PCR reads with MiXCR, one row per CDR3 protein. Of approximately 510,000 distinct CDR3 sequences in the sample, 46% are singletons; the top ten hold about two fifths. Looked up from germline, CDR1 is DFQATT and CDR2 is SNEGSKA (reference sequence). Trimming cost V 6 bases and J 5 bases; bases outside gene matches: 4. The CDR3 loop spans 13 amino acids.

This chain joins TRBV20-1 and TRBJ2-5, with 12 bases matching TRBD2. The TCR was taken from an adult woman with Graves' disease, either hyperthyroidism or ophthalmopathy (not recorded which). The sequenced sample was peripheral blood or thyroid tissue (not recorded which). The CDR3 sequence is CSATGTSGETQYF. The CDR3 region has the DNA TGCAGTGCAACCGGGACTAGCGGGGAGACCCAGTACTTC.